This T cell receptor (beta chain) derives from a study of control samples from healthy donors and cancer patients. Profiling relied on immunoSEQ multiplex PCR, and the TCRdb table lists in-frame clones only, not all of them. The sample lists 130,000 or so clones; around nine tenths were seen once. Germline assignment: CDR1 MNHEY and CDR2 SMNVEV (reference sequence). The CDR3 is 14 amino acids. V lost 3 bases and J 4 bases, leaving 12 bases between the germline ends. Sequences were obtained from blood. The TCR originated in a young man in good health. The V gene is TRBV27, the J gene TRBJ1-2; a possible D gene is TRBD1 (6 bases). Here the CDR3 reads CASSFSGQPYGYTF. The CDR3 DNA sequence: TGTGCCAGCAGTTTCTCAGGACAGCCCTATGGCTACACCTTC.